This section outlines one T cell receptor (beta chain) sequence together with its context. Sequencing of TCR beta drew on CD8+ and CD4+ T cells from blood. The multiple sclerosis controls were treatment-naive patients affected by stable or active relapsing-remitting disease. cDNA came from roughly 0.5 to 1 ug RNA primed by random hexamers. TCRdb re-called the immunoSEQ multiplex PCR reads through MiXCR, storing one row per CDR3 protein. The sample has fewer than 250,000 distinct CDR3 sequences; 80% to 95% are singletons. From germline, CDR1 is SGHTA and CDR2 FQGNSA. Germline trimming cut 6 bases from V and 1 base from J; bases unmatched to any gene: 4. The CDR3 is 16 residues long. The data were obtained in a study of CD8 T cells in Susac syndrome.

The clonotype comes from a human donor with multiple sclerosis. The rearrangement links TRBV7-2 to TRBJ2-3; 13 bases are shared with TRBD2. Sequenced: CD8+ T cells from PBMCs. The CDR3 DNA reads TGTGCCAGCAGTCAAGGACTAGCGGGAGGCACAGATACGCAGTATTTT. It specifies CASSQGLAGGTDTQYF.